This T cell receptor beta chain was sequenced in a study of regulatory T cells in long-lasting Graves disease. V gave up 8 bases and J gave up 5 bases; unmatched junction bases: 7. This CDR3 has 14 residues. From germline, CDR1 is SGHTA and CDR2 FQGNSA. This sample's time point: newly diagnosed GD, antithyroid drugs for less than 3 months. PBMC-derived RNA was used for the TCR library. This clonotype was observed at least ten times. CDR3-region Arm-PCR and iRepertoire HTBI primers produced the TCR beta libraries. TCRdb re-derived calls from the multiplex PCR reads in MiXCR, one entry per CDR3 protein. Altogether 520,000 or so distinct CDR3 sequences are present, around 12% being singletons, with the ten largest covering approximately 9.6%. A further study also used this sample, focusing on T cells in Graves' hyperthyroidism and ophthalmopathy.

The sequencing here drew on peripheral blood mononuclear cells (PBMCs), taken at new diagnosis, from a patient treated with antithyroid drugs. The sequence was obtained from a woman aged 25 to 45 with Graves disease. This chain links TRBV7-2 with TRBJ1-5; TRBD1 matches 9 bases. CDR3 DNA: TGTGCCAGCGCCGGGACAGGGCCCTATCAGCCCCAGCATTTT. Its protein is CASAGTGPYQPQHF.